These T cell receptor beta chains were read from a single sample in a study of blood T cells in healthy people across ages. TCRdb redid the calling of the 5' RACE reads with MiXCR, one entry per CDR3 protein. The sample carries over 550,000 distinct CDR3 sequences, 25% to 35% recorded once. The sequencing input was blood. These receptors originate from an elderly woman in good health. The conserved cysteine and the conserved F or W are not part of the CDR3 here. Each record gives: J gene, V gene, CDR3 protein.

>TRBJ1-1|TRBV2
ASDRRGYTEAF
>TRBJ2-4|TRBV5-1
ASSLGARGDSNIQY
>TRBJ2-1|TRBV7-2
ASSSSGTGLEQF
>TRBJ1-2|TRBV28
ATNFNYGYT
>TRBJ2-7|TRBV6-1
ASSGTGFGEQY
>TRBJ2-1|TRBV18
ASSPVAGDNEQF
>TRBJ1-5|TRBV7-8
ASRLGGNRNQPQH
>TRBJ1-1|TRBV27
ASSSGPTTEAF
>TRBJ2-5|TRBV10-3
AISESATGQETQY
>TRBJ2-7|TRBV14
ASSQASYEQY
>TRBJ2-3|TRBV6-5
ASSFNGLSTDTQY